Reported below is one TCR beta chain. Its target is not known. These data come from a study of cytomegalovirus exposure and HLA in healthy donors. Regarding the study as a whole: Some TCR beta chains (about 170 of them) were listed as cytomegalovirus-associated.

CDR1 is ENHRY, CDR2 SYGVKD, per germline. Trimming cost V 1 base and J 5 bases, with 11 bases left between them. This CDR3 contains 14 residues. 60 Vbeta and 13 Jbeta primers were used in PCR. Using immunoSEQ multiplex PCR, the repertoire was profiled, and TCRdb retains in-frame clones only, with some absent. The sample carries 75,000 to 95,000 clones, around 66% recorded once. The receptor was derived from a young man in good health and CMV-seronegative. Sequencing was carried out using PBMCs. The rearrangement uses TRBV10-3 and TRBJ2-5; possible D gene TRBD1, 5 bases. The DNA of the CDR3 is TGTGCCATCAGTGAGTGGACACCGTCGGAGACCCAGTACTTC. Its translation: CAISEWTPSETQYF.